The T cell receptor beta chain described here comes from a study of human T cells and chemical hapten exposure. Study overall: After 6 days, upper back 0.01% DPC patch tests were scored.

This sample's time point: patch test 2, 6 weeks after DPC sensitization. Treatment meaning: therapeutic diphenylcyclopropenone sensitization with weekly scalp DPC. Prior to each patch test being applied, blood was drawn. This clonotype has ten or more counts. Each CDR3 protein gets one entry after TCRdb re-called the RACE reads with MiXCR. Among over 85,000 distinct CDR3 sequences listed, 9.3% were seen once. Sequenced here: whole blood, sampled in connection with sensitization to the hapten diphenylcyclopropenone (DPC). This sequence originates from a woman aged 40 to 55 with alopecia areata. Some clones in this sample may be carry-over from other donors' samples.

CDR3 DNA sequence: TGTGCCAGCAGCTCCCTACGACAGGGGAGAACCCAGTACTTC. As protein: CASSSLRQGRTQYF. The V and J genes are TRBV7-9 and TRBJ2-5, with TRBD1 matching 8 bases. V was pared by 4 bases and J by 8 bases, with 9 bases of the junction left unmatched. Germline loops: CDR1 SEHNR, CDR2 FQNEAQ (reference sequence). The CDR3 length is 14 residues.